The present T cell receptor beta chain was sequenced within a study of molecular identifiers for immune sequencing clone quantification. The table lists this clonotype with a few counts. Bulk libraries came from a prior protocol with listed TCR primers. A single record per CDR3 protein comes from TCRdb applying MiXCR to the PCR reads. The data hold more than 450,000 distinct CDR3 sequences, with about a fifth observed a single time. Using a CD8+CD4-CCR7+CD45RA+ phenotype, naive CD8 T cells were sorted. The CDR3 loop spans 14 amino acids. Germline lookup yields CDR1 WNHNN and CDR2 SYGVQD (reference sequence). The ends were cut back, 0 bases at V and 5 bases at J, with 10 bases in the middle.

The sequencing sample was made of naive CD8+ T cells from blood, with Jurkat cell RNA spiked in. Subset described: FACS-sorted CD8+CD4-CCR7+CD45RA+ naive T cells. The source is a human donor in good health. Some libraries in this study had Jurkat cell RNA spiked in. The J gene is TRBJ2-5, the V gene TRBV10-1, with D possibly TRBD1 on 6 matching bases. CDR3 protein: CASSESTGTETQYF. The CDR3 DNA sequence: TGCGCCAGCAGTGAGTCTACAGGGACCGAGACCCAGTACTTC.